This T cell receptor (beta chain) was obtained from a study of OX40 agonist ivuxolimab in advanced cancers. Study as a whole: Three patients showed partial responses: one hepatocellular carcinoma and two cutaneous melanoma cases. General study findings and limits: At 0.1 to 3.0 mg/kg and by week 6, CD4+ and CD8+ T cells in the blood had expanded clonally.

Assay: immunoSEQ multiplex PCR; the TCRdb copy retains only in-frame clones and omits some. The data hold more than 50,000 clones, with about 85% observed a single time. Trimming took 4 bases from V and 2 from J, leaving 13 bases between them. Germline-derived CDR1 and CDR2 are SGHTA and FQGNSA. This CDR3 has 15 amino acids. This clone appeared once. Its cognate antigen is unknown. At baseline, cycle 4 day 1, and cycle 7 day 1, blood was sampled. The sequence was obtained from an adult with an advanced solid tumor such as melanoma, head and neck, liver or kidney cancer. The sample was CD4+ or CD8+ T cells sorted from blood, taken in a trial of the OX40 agonist ivuxolimab. V is TRBV7-2 and J is TRBJ2-3, with D maybe TRBD1 (6 bases). For the CDR3, the DNA is TGTGCCAGCAGCTCGCCACAGGGAGACACAGATACGCAGTATTTT. It translates to CASSSPQGDTDTQYF.